This TCR beta chain was found in a study of CD8+CD57+ T cells in acquired aplastic anemia. About the research overall: CD4+ and CD8+ cells, once sorted, gave DNA averaging roughly 3.2 ug. Points from the study as a whole: CD8+ Simpson's diversity showed no significant patient-control difference.

Profiling that covered TCR beta VDJ and CDR3 relied on genomic DNA as its template. TCRdb processed the reads anew with MiXCR; each CDR3 protein has one entry. The data hold tens of thousands of distinct CDR3 sequences, with approximately 67% observed a single time. Trimming took 2 bases from V and 3 from J, leaving 10 bases between them. Germline CDR1 is SNHLY and CDR2 is FYNNEI. This CDR3 has 15 residues. This clonotype was detected ten times or more. Antigen unknown. The sequence derives from a human donor in good health, serving as a control. This chain links TRBV2 with TRBJ1-4, with D maybe TRBD1 (6 bases). Sequenced sample: sorted CD4+, CD8+, or CD8+CD57+ T cells (not recorded which) from PBMCs. The CDR3 sequence is CASSEQGKANEKLFF. The CDR3 DNA reads as TGTGCCAGCAGTGAACAGGGGAAGGCTAATGAAAAACTGTTTTTT.